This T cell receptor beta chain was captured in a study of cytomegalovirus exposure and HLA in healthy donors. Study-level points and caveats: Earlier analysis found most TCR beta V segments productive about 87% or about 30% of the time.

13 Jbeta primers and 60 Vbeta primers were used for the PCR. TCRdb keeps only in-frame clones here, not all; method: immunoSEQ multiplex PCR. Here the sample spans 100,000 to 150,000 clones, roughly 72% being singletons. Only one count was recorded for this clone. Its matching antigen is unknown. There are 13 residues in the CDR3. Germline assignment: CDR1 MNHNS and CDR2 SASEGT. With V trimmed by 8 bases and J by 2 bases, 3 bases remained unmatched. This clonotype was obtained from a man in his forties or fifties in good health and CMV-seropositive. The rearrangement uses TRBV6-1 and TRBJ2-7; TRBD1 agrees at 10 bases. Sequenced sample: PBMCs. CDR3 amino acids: CASGGTGAYEQYF. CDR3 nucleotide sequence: TGTGCCAGCGGCGGGACAGGGGCCTACGAGCAGTACTTC.